A single sample is the source of the 30 T cell receptor beta chains below, sequenced in a study of monozygotic twins with inflammatory bowel disease. After re-calling the 5' RACE reads, TCRdb lists one entry per CDR3 protein, DNA absent. The sample table includes approximately 400,000 distinct CDR3 sequences. Sample: blood. Receptors originate from a human donor with ulcerative colitis or Crohn's disease, or a healthy co-twin of an affected twin (not recorded which).

The chain links TRBV5-6 to TRBJ1-2; TCRdb's D call of TRBD1 is untestable without DNA. The length of the CDR3 is 17 residues. From germline, CDR1 is SGHDT and CDR2 YYEEEE. The CDR3 loop reads CASSVRDEALFNYGYTF.

V is TRBV20-1 and J is TRBJ2-1; no DNA is available, so the TRBD1 call from TCRdb remains unchecked. CDR3 length equals 13 residues. Per germline, CDR1 DFQATT and CDR2 SNEGSKA (reference sequence). The chain's CDR3 is CSARQGVLGEQFF.

This rearrangement joins TRBV20-1 to TRBJ1-3. Looked up from germline, CDR1 is DFQATT and CDR2 is SNEGSKA (reference sequence). The CDR3 is made up of 17 amino acids. The CDR3: CSARDSTDPSSGNTIYF.

V usage is TRBV28 and J usage is TRBJ1-2. The CDR3 runs 12 residues. Per the germline V gene, CDR1 is MDHEN and CDR2 is SYDVKM. CDR3 sequence: CASSSGNYGYTF.

The chain combines TRBV20-1 with TRBJ2-4; without DNA, the TCRdb call of TRBD1 cannot be checked. Germline values: CDR1 DFQATT, CDR2 SNEGSKA (reference sequence). The CDR3 covers 14 residues. The CDR3 spells CSAREPIAGSIQYF.

The CDR3 here is CASSQDPRGGEKNIQYF. The genes are TRBV4-3 and TRBJ2-4; TCRdb selects TRBD1, and the lack of DNA leaves this call unchecked. CDR3 length: 17 residues. Germline V gene lookup returns CDR1 LGHNA and CDR2 YSLEER.

The CDR3 is CASSYSDRGPTGELFF. The chain recombines TRBV6-5 with TRBJ2-2; TCRdb returns TRBD1, unconfirmable since there is no DNA. Germline CDR1 and CDR2: MNHEY and SVGAGI. CDR3 length: 16 residues.

The CDR3 sequence: CASRQTGTDYNEQFF. This chain links TRBV7-2 with TRBJ2-1; the TRBD1 assignment by TCRdb is unverifiable without DNA. The CDR3 runs 15 residues. Germline lookup yields CDR1 SGHTA and CDR2 FQGNSA.

This rearrangement joins TRBV3-1 to TRBJ2-1; the D gene TCRdb calls, TRBD1, cannot be checked with no DNA. The CDR3 consists of 18 residues. Per the germline V gene, CDR1 is LGHDT and CDR2 is YNNKEL (reference sequence). The CDR3 spells CASSHTVRGESSYNEQFF.

The chain is built from TRBV5-1 and TRBJ2-2; TCRdb calls TRBD2, which cannot be checked without DNA. CDR3 length: 14 amino acids. Germline V gene lookup returns CDR1 SGHRS and CDR2 YFSETQ. CDR3 sequence: CASLPGLGVGELFF.

CDR3 region: CSGDRDGGSTF. The rearrangement joins TRBV29-1 to TRBJ1-2; TCRdb outputs TRBD1, but without DNA this stays unchecked. This CDR3 comprises 11 residues. The germline V gene has CDR1 SQVTM and CDR2 ANQGSEA. Supplemented by reference TRBV29-1 and TRBJ1-2, the full variable domain reads SAVISQKPSRDICQRGTSLTIQCQVDSQVTMMFWYRQQPGQSLTLIATANQGSEATYESGFVIDKFPISRPNLTFSTLTVSNMSPEDSSIYLCSGDRDGGSTFGSGTRLTVV.

The V call is TRBV6-5, the J call TRBJ2-7. Germline V gene data show CDR1 as MNHEY and CDR2 as SVGAGI. The length of the CDR3 is 14 residues. CDR3 protein: CASSYYGSGYEQYF.

The chain employs TRBV19 and TRBJ2-3; TCRdb gives TRBD2 as the D gene, but with no DNA this cannot be confirmed. The CDR3 covers 16 residues. Germline-derived CDR1 and CDR2 are LNHDA and SQIVND (reference sequence). This chain's CDR3 is CASSRTSGGRTDTQYF. Complete variable domain (other parts from reference TRBV19 and TRBJ2-3): DGGITQSPKYLFRKEGQNVTLSCEQNLNHDAMYWYRQDPGQGLRLIYYSQIVNDFQKGDIAEGYSVSREKKESFPLTVTSAQKNPTAFYLCASSRTSGGRTDTQYFGPGTRLTVL.

The chain employs TRBV4-1 and TRBJ2-3; the TCRdb D gene call, TRBD1, has no DNA to confirm it. Germline V gives CDR1 MGHRA, CDR2 YSYEKL. The CDR3 spans 16 residues. The CDR3 sequence is CASSRETGFNTDTQYF.

This chain links TRBV2 with TRBJ1-2. Germline CDR1 reads SNHLY; CDR2 reads FYNNEI. The CDR3 is 13 residues long. The CDR3: CASITSQNYGYTF. The whole variable domain, filled in from reference TRBV2 and TRBJ1-2, reads EPEVTQTPSHQVTQMGQEVILRCVPISNHLYFYWYRQILGQKVEFLVSFYNNEISEKSEIFDDQFSVERPDGSNFTLKIRSTKLEDSAMYFCASITSQNYGYTFGSGTRLTVV.

The gene calls are TRBV6-1 and TRBJ2-3; lacking DNA, the TRBD2 call made by TCRdb goes unchecked. Germline V gene data show CDR1 as MNHNS and CDR2 as SASEGT. This CDR3 is 15 amino acids long. The CDR3 loop is CASRSSGVGTDTQYF.

The chain employs TRBV3-1 and TRBJ2-4; the D call of TRBD1 rests on TCRdb alone, since no DNA is present to check it. This CDR3 has 17 residues. Germline V lookup: CDR1 LGHDT, CDR2 YNNKEL (reference sequence). CDR3 amino acids: CASSQEGTGFAKNIQYF.

The chain links TRBV20-1 to TRBJ1-4. The germline gives CDR1 DFQATT, CDR2 SNEGSKA (reference sequence). The CDR3 totals 13 residues. The chain's CDR3 is CSATLDRNEKLFF.

This chain uses TRBV4-1 with TRBJ1-6. The germline V gene encodes CDR1 MGHRA and CDR2 YSYEKL. CDR3 length: 16 amino acids. CDR3 amino acids: CASSQDWGSRNSPLHF.

The chain recombines TRBV6-4 with TRBJ2-2; checking the TCRdb D call of TRBD1 is not possible without DNA. Looked up from germline, CDR1 is MRHNA and CDR2 is SNTAGT. The CDR3 loop spans 15 amino acids. The CDR3 loop is CASSRDPGGTGELFF.

The V and J genes are TRBV5-1 and TRBJ1-1. The germline gives CDR1 SGHRS, CDR2 YFSETQ. This CDR3 has 14 residues. The CDR3 protein is CASSSHTENTEAFF.

This rearrangement joins TRBV18 to TRBJ2-1; TCRdb picks TRBD1, but there is no DNA to check that call. The V gene's germline CDR1 is KGHSH and CDR2 LQKENI. This CDR3 is built from 15 residues. CDR3 residues: CASSPLTGGYNEQFF.

The V call is TRBV7-2, the J call TRBJ2-3; TCRdb lists TRBD2, though no DNA is available to test this call. The CDR3 is 15 residues long. Germline CDR1 and CDR2: SGHTA and FQGNSA. The CDR3 loop reads CASSLALFGPDTQYF.

V gene TRBV30 combines with J gene TRBJ2-7; the TRBD1 assignment by TCRdb is unverifiable without DNA. CDR1 and CDR2 (germline): GTSNPN, SVGIG (reference sequence). CDR3 size: 16 residues. The CDR3 loop is CAWSRTPGDPSYEQYF.

J is TRBJ1-1 and V is TRBV12-3 or TRBV12-4; TCRdb's assignment of TRBD1 cannot be checked, as there is no DNA. The CDR3 length is 16 residues. CDR3 protein: CASSYQGGRMNTEAFF.

V gene TRBV7-6 combines with J gene TRBJ2-7. This CDR3 has 15 amino acids. Germline-derived CDR1 and CDR2 are SGHVS and FNYEAQ. Here the CDR3 reads CASRQTKDHLYEQYF.

The rearrangement joins TRBV19 to TRBJ2-7. This CDR3 has 15 amino acids. Germline CDR1 is LNHDA and CDR2 is SQIVND (reference sequence). The CDR3 loop is CASSMGSSVTYEQYF.

This chain connects TRBV4-3 to TRBJ2-1; TCRdb outputs TRBD1, but without DNA this stays unchecked. The V gene's germline CDR1 is LGHNA and CDR2 YSLEER. This CDR3 is 16 amino acids long. The CDR3 loop reads CASSQDLIGGGNEQFF.

The rearrangement uses TRBV3-1 and TRBJ2-7; TCRdb outputs TRBD1, but without DNA this stays unchecked. CDR1 LGHDT and CDR2 YNNKEL come from the germline V gene (reference sequence). CDR3 size: 13 residues. The chain's CDR3 is CASSQTGGIEQYF.

V and J are TRBV3-1 and TRBJ1-6; TCRdb lists TRBD1, though no DNA is available to test this call. This CDR3 spans 16 amino acids. In germline, CDR1 is LGHDT, CDR2 YNNKEL (reference sequence). CDR3 amino acids: CASSQVGRGYNSPLHF.